This passage covers 28 T cell receptor beta chains from one sample sequenced in a study of CD8 T cells in Susac syndrome. RNA in amounts of roughly 0.5 to 1 ug was reverse transcribed with random hexamers. TCRdb re-analysed the immunoSEQ multiplex PCR reads in MiXCR, keeping a single row per CDR3 protein. The sample consists of tens of thousands of distinct CDR3 sequences, 85% to 95% of them appearing once. Input material: CD8+ T cells from PBMCs. The receptors stem from a human donor with Susac syndrome.

The chain joins TRBV24-1 to TRBJ2-1, with 8 bases lining up with TRBD2. Looked up from germline, CDR1 is KGHDR and CDR2 is SFDVKD. The CDR3 consists of 15 residues. Unmatched junction bases numbered 5, after V lost 4 bases and J lost 4 bases. CDR3: CATSDGASGYNEQFF. DNA for the CDR3: TGTGCCACCAGTGACGGGGCTAGCGGGTACAATGAGCAGTTCTTC.

This chain connects TRBV13 to TRBJ1-2, with TRBD1 matching over 7 bases. Germline CDR1 reads PRHDT; CDR2 reads FYEKMQ (reference sequence). Germline trimming cut 5 bases from V and 3 bases from J; bases unmatched to any gene: 12. This CDR3 has 16 residues. The CDR3 sequence: CASSRGRTTGDYGYTF. The CDR3, as DNA: TGTGCCAGCAGCCGGGGGAGAACAACAGGGGACTATGGCTACACCTTC.

The genes are TRBV6-5 and TRBJ2-1; 7 nucleotides agree with TRBD2. The germline V gene encodes CDR1 MNHEY and CDR2 SVGAGI. The length of the CDR3 is 14 residues. V trimming: 5 bases; J trimming: 5 bases; junction bases outside the gene matches: 6. The DNA for the CDR3 is TGTGCCAGCAGTGAGGTCCTAGCGGACAATGAGCAGTTCTTC. Its translation is CASSEVLADNEQFF.

J is TRBJ1-2 and V is TRBV28, with D possibly TRBD1 on 6 matching bases. Germline-derived CDR1 and CDR2 are MDHEN and SYDVKM. V was shortened by 6 bases and J by 5 bases, with 13 bases between the two germline ends. The length of the CDR3 is 13 residues. The CDR3: CASRLTGGYGYTF. The CDR3 region has the DNA TGTGCCAGCAGACTGACAGGTGGATATGGCTACACCTTC.

The table lists this clonotype with a count of one. The V call is TRBV12-3 or TRBV12-4, the J call TRBJ2-3, with TRBD2 identical over 8 bases. V was pared by 7 bases and J by 2 bases, with 20 bases of the junction left unmatched. CDR3 length: 19 amino acids. The CDR3: CASTPPAASTSGLTDTQYF. In DNA form, the CDR3 reads TGTGCCAGCACCCCCCCCGCGGCCTCTACTAGCGGTCTCACAGATACGCAGTATTTT.

This rearrangement joins TRBV6-5 to TRBJ1-1; D ambiguous. The CDR3 totals 12 residues. V was clipped by 8 bases and J by 4 bases, with 11 bases between them. Germline CDR1 reads MNHEY; CDR2 reads SVGAGI. CDR3 amino acids: CASRTMGTEAFF. The DNA for the CDR3 is TGTGCCAGCCGTACCATGGGCACTGAAGCTTTCTTT.

The chain has TRBV6-4 and TRBJ2-3, with D possibly TRBD2 on 6 matching bases. Germline CDR1 is MRHNA and CDR2 is SNTAGT. Trimming pared 5 bases from V and 4 bases from J, leaving 13 bases between. This CDR3 comprises 14 residues. DNA of the CDR3: TGTGCCAGCAGTCGGGGGATTGGTGCAGATACGCAGTATTTT. Its translation: CASSRGIGADTQYF.

V is TRBV15 and J is TRBJ2-5, with unresolved D. Germline CDR1 and CDR2: LNHNV and YYDKDF (reference sequence). V dropped 1 base and J dropped 2 bases, with 11 bases sitting between them. The CDR3 is 15 amino acids. The CDR3 sequence is CATSRGPGQQETQYF. The CDR3 nucleotides read TGTGCCACCAGCAGAGGACCCGGGCAGCAAGAGACCCAGTACTTC.

A remark on this clonotype: Its ends do not fully match the called genes, so a read error is possible. V gene TRBV7-7 combines with J gene TRBJ2-2; 13 bases agree with TRBD2. Looked up from germline, CDR1 is SSHAT and CDR2 is FNYEAQ (reference sequence). This CDR3 contains 16 residues. CDR3 region: CASSAGLAGYAGELFF. The CDR3 DNA reads as TGTGCTAGCAGCGCGGGACTAGCGGGATATGCCGGGGAGCTGTTTTTT.

This sequence joins TRBV13 and TRBJ2-1; D may be TRBD2 (7 bases). The CDR3 has 16 amino acids. V was shortened by 5 bases and J by 5 bases, with 19 bases between the two germline ends. Germline values: CDR1 PRHDT, CDR2 FYEKMQ (reference sequence). CDR3 nucleotides: TGTGCCAGCAGCGCCCCATCGGGGGGCAGGGACAATGAGCAGTTCTTC. It encodes CASSAPSGGRDNEQFF.

The chain links TRBV7-9 to TRBJ1-1; weak D call: TRBD1 (5 bases). This CDR3 is 11 amino acids long. The V gene's germline CDR1 is SEHNR and CDR2 FQNEAQ (reference sequence). V was shortened by 5 bases and J by 7 bases, with 8 bases between the two germline ends. The CDR3 DNA sequence: TGTGCCAGCAGCGTGACAGTTGAAGCTTTCTTT. This sequence encodes CASSVTVEAFF.

In this sample, this clonotype turned up a few times. The V gene is TRBV5-6, the J gene TRBJ2-7; 8 bases map to TRBD1. Germline loops: CDR1 SGHDT, CDR2 YYEEEE. Trimming at V came to 0 bases and at J to 6 bases, leaving 2 bases not matched to a gene. The CDR3 extends over 13 amino acids. The CDR3: CASSLGRGPEQYF. The CDR3 DNA follows: TGTGCCAGCAGCTTGGGCAGGGGGCCCGAGCAGTACTTC.

This sequence joins TRBV29-1 and TRBJ2-7, with a tentative D call TRBD1 (5 bases). The CDR3 has 13 amino acids. Germline CDR1 is SQVTM and CDR2 is ANQGSEA. Trimming pared 4 bases from V and 3 bases from J, leaving 13 bases between. CDR3: CSVVLHGHYEQYF. DNA of the CDR3: TGCAGCGTTGTGTTGCATGGACACTACGAGCAGTACTTC.

V and J are TRBV12-3 or TRBV12-4 and TRBJ1-5; the D is unclear. This CDR3 is 11 amino acids long. The germline V and J ends were trimmed by 7 bases and 8 bases, with 9 bases remaining between them. CDR3: CASTSGEPQHF. The CDR3 DNA reads TGTGCCAGCACTTCTGGGGAGCCCCAGCATTTT.

The count of this clonotype is one. V is TRBV7-2 and J is TRBJ2-5; D is uncertain. CDR3 length equals 17 residues. In germline, CDR1 is SGHTA, CDR2 FQGNSA. V lost 4 bases, J lost 4 bases, and 22 bases lay in between. CDR3 DNA: TGTGCCAGCAGCTCCCCTTGGACCGAGTGGGGTGCAGAGACCCAGTACTTC. Its translation: CASSSPWTEWGAETQYF.

This clonotype was observed a few times. The CDR3 region has the DNA TGTGCCAGCAGCTTAGGGGTTACCTACGAGCAGTACTTC. It yields the protein CASSLGVTYEQYF. V is TRBV7-9 and J is TRBJ2-7, with D hard to call. Germline CDR1 reads SEHNR; CDR2 reads FQNEAQ (reference sequence). The CDR3 sequence is 13 residues long. Trimming cost V 1 base and J 2 bases, with 6 bases left between them.

The chain couples TRBV10-3 to TRBJ2-5; D ambiguous. The germline V gene has CDR1 ENHRY and CDR2 SYGVKD. Trimming removed 3 bases at V and 0 bases at J, with 8 bases between. The CDR3 is 14 amino acids. CDR3 sequence (DNA): TGTGCCATCAGTGACCTGGGCCACCAAGAGACCCAGTACTTC. Residues: CAISDLGHQETQYF.

J is TRBJ2-1 and V is TRBV5-1; maybe TRBD2 (5 bases). This CDR3 contains 14 residues. The V gene lost 1 base and the J gene lost 6 bases, with 11 bases spanning the gap. Germline V gives CDR1 SGHRS, CDR2 YFSETQ. The DNA for the CDR3 is TGCGCCAGCAGCTTGTCAGGACTCTTCAATGAGCAGTTCTTC. Protein product: CASSLSGLFNEQFF. Combining the CDR3 with reference TRBV5-1 and TRBJ2-1 gives the whole variable domain KAGVTQTPRYLIKTRGQQVTLSCSPISGHRSVSWYQQTPGQGLQFLFEYFSETQRNKGNFPGRFSGRQFSNSRSEMNVSTLELGDSALYLCASSLSGLFNEQFFGPGTRLTVL.

This rearrangement joins TRBV15 to TRBJ2-7; D is uncertain. Between the trimmed V and J ends, which lost 5 bases and 2 bases, there was a span of 13 bases. Germline loops: CDR1 LNHNV, CDR2 YYDKDF (reference sequence). There are 14 residues in the CDR3. CDR3 loop: CATSQERPPYEQYF. In nucleotides, the CDR3 is TGTGCCACCAGCCAAGAGCGCCCGCCCTACGAGCAGTACTTC. Filled out from reference TRBV15 and TRBJ2-7, the complete variable domain reads DAMVIQNPRYQVTQFGKPVTLSCSQTLNHNVMYWYQQKSSQAPKLLFHYYDKDFNNEADTPDNFQSRRPNTSFCFLDIRSPGLGDTAMYLCATSQERPPYEQYFGPGTRLTVT.

The genes are TRBV20-1 and TRBJ2-7; 7 nucleotides match TRBD1. J gave up 5 bases and V 5 bases, and 3 bases lay outside the gene matches. The CDR3 length is 11 residues. Germline values: CDR1 DFQATT, CDR2 SNEGSKA (reference sequence). DNA of the CDR3: TGCAGTGCTCCAACAGGGGACGAGCAGTACTTC. Amino acids: CSAPTGDEQYF.

The V call is TRBV7-9, the J call TRBJ2-1, with 9 bases fitting TRBD1. V dropped 5 bases and J dropped 7; count of bases not matched to a gene: 12. There are 16 residues in the CDR3. CDR1 is SEHNR, CDR2 FQNEAQ, per germline (reference sequence). CDR3 bases: TGTGCCAGCAGCGATGGAGGGACAGGGAAAAATAATGAGCAGTTCTTC. Protein sequence: CASSDGGTGKNNEQFF.

The chain joins TRBV9 to TRBJ2-7; 9 bases line up with TRBD1. The CDR3 is 14 amino acids. Germline-derived CDR1 and CDR2 are SGDLS and YYNGEE. Unmatched junction bases numbered 5, after V lost 4 bases and J lost 3 bases. This chain's CDR3 is CASSLGTGNYEQYF. Here the CDR3 DNA reads TGTGCCAGCAGCCTGGGGACAGGGAACTACGAGCAGTACTTC.

The rearrangement joins TRBV20-1 to TRBJ2-7; D gene unclear. Per germline, CDR1 DFQATT and CDR2 SNEGSKA (reference sequence). CDR3 length equals 13 residues. The V gene lost 0 bases and the J gene lost 0 bases, with 6 bases spanning the gap. The CDR3 DNA sequence: TGCAGTGCTAGAGAAGACACCTCCTACGAGCAGTACTTC. Translating it yields CSAREDTSYEQYF.

The gene calls are TRBV5-1 and TRBJ2-1; 13 bases line up with TRBD2. CDR3 length equals 19 residues. Germline V lookup: CDR1 SGHRS, CDR2 YFSETQ. V dropped 3 bases and J dropped 0; count of bases not matched to a gene: 9. The CDR3 DNA is TGCGCCAGCAGCTCCGGACTAGCGGGAGAAATCGTCTCCTACAATGAGCAGTTCTTC. Translated, it gives CASSSGLAGEIVSYNEQFF.

The chain employs TRBV21-1 and TRBJ2-5. TRBV21-1 is flagged as a pseudogene. The CDR3 covers 14 residues. In DNA form, the CDR3 reads TGTGCCAGCAGCAAATCGGACGCCCAAGAGACCCAGTACTTC. Its protein is CASSKSDAQETQYF.

The chain uses TRBV9 and TRBJ2-1; D not certain. Germline assignment: CDR1 SGDLS and CDR2 YYNGEE. The CDR3 consists of 12 residues. Trimming left V 1 base short and J 5 bases short, with 4 bases between. Here the CDR3 DNA reads TGTGCCAGCAGCGTACCCGACAATGAGCAGTTCTTC. Protein product: CASSVPDNEQFF.

This sequence joins TRBV13 and TRBJ2-7; D might be TRBD2 (6 bases). Trimming left V 5 bases short and J 6 bases short, with 14 bases between. Germline lookup yields CDR1 PRHDT and CDR2 FYEKMQ (reference sequence). The CDR3 sequence is 13 residues long. For the CDR3, the DNA is TGTGCCAGCAGCCCGCAGGCTAGCGTCGAGCAGTACTTC. Translation gives CASSPQASVEQYF.

CDR3 in amino acids: CASSHTANTEAFF. The DNA for the CDR3 is TGCGCCAGCAGCCACACAGCGAACACTGAAGCTTTCTTT. The rearrangement joins TRBV5-1 to TRBJ1-1; D unclear. Looked up from germline, CDR1 is SGHRS and CDR2 is YFSETQ. V lost 4 bases and J 1 base, leaving 8 bases between the germline ends. This CDR3 is built from 13 residues. The full variable domain, in which reference TRBV5-1 and TRBJ1-1 provide the parts outside the CDR3, is KAGVTQTPRYLIKTRGQQVTLSCSPISGHRSVSWYQQTPGQGLQFLFEYFSETQRNKGNFPGRFSGRQFSNSRSEMNVSTLELGDSALYLCASSHTANTEAFFGQGTRLTVV.